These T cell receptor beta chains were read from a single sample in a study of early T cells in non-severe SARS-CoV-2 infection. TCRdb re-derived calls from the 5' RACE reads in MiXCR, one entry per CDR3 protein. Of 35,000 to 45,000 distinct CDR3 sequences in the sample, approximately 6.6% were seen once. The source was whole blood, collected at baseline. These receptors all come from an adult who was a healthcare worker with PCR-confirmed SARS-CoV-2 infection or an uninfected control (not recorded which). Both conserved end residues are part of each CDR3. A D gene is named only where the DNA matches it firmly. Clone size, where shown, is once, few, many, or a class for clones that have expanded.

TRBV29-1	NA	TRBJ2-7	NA	CSVASTVGPYEQYF	TGCAGCGTTGCTTCCACAGTCGGTCCCTACGAGCAGTACTTC
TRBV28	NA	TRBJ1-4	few	CASSLSSGADVGEKLFF	TGTGCCAGCAGTTTATCATCGGGGGCCGACGTAGGTGAAAAACTGTTTTTT
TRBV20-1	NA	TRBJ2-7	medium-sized	CSARDGLRGGGYEQYF	TGCAGTGCTAGGGACGGTCTAAGGGGTGGAGGTTACGAGCAGTACTTC
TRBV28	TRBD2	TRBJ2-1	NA	CASKLFSGRAGNEQFF	TGTGCCAGCAAACTGTTTAGCGGGAGGGCTGGGAATGAGCAGTTCTTC
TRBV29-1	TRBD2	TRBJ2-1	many	CSALSGSYNEQFF	TGCAGCGCACTTAGCGGGAGCTACAATGAGCAGTTCTTC
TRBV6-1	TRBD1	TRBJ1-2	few	CASIPIGTGMNGYTF	TGTGCCAGCATTCCAATTGGGACAGGGATGAATGGCTACACCTTC
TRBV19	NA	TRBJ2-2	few	CASSIGVAGSTGELFF	TGTGCCAGTAGTATAGGTGTGGCGGGATCCACCGGGGAGCTGTTTTTT
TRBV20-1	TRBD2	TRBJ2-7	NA	CSAPRGRNSYEQYF	TGCAGTGCCCCCCGCGGGAGGAACTCCTACGAGCAGTACTTC
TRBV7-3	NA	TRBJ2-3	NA	CAPPGTDTQYF	TGTGCCCCTCCCGGGACAGATACGCAGTATTTT
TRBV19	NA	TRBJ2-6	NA	CASRAATGANVLTF	TGTGCCAGTAGGGCAGCGACTGGGGCCAACGTCCTGACTTTC
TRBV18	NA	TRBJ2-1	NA	CASSPLIRDSYNEQFF	TGTGCCAGCTCACCACTGATTCGGGACTCCTACAATGAGCAGTTCTTC
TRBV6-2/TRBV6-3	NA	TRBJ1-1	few	CASTPTVSNTEAFF	TGTGCCAGCACGCCGACAGTCAGCAACACTGAAGCTTTCTTT
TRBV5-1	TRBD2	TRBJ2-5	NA	CASSLSLAGARETQYF	TGCGCCAGCAGCTTAAGTCTAGCGGGAGCACGAGAGACCCAGTACTTC
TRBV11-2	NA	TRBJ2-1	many	CASSLQGFREDEQFF	TGTGCCAGCAGCTTACAGGGTTTTAGAGAGGATGAGCAGTTCTTC
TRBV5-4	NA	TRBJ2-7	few	CASSLGGKAYEQYF	TGTGCCAGCAGCTTAGGAGGGAAAGCCTACGAGCAGTACTTC
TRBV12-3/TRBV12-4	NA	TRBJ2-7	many	CASSFSGHEQYF	TGTGCCAGCAGTTTCTCGGGCCACGAGCAGTACTTC
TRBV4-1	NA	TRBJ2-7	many	CASSQVEYEQYF	TGCGCCAGCAGCCAAGTGGAGTACGAGCAGTACTTC
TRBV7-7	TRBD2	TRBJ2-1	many	CASSLAGTSGKGNEQFF	TGTGCTAGCAGCTTGGCCGGGACTAGCGGGAAGGGTAACGAGCAGTTCTTC
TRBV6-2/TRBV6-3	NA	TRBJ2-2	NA	CASRPGQTHSGELFF	TGTGCCAGCCGTCCAGGGCAGACCCACTCCGGGGAGCTGTTTTTT
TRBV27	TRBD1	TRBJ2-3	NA	CASSRKTGGATSDTQYF	TGTGCCAGCAGTCGAAAGACAGGGGGCGCGACGTCAGATACGCAGTATTTT
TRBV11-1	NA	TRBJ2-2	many	CASSLETGLAGELFF	TGTGCCAGCAGCTTAGAGACGGGGCTGGCCGGGGAGCTGTTTTTT
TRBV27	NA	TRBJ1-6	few	CASRVGSPRLSPLHF	TGTGCCAGCAGGGTCGGGAGCCCCAGGCTTTCACCCCTCCACTTT
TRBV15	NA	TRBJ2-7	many	CATSRDPGFYEQYF	TGTGCCACCAGCAGAGATCCAGGGTTCTACGAGCAGTACTTC
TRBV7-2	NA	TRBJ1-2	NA	CASSPLSDYGYTF	TGTGCCAGCAGCCCTCTCTCTGACTATGGCTACACCTTC
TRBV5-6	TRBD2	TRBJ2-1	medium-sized	CASSLYLREAYNEQFF	TGTGCCAGCAGCTTGTATTTGCGGGAGGCTTACAATGAGCAGTTCTTC
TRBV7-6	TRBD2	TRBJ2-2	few	CASSLWKAGEGTGELFF	TGTGCCAGCAGCTTATGGAAAGCGGGAGAGGGGACCGGGGAGCTGTTTTTT
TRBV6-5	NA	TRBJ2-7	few	CASSWGGGTYEQYF	TGTGCCAGCAGTTGGGGAGGGGGGACCTACGAGCAGTACTTC
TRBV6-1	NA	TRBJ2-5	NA	CASSPLDSAETQYF	TGTGCCAGCAGCCCTTTGGACAGCGCAGAGACCCAGTACTTC